This record covers a single T cell receptor (beta chain). Its antigen is still unknown. This entry comes from a study of T cell responses to AZD1222 COVID-19 vaccine. Study-wide results and caveats: Two doses of AZD1222 preceded a rise in Spike-specific TCR breadth and depth. Regions 160-218 and 743-854 dominated among vaccine-associated CD4 TCRs spanning spike. Repertoire sampling occurred only after the peak T cell response.

The CDR3 extends over 17 amino acids. Between the trimmed V and J ends, which lost 4 bases and 2 bases, there was a span of 18 bases. Per germline, CDR1 MDHEN and CDR2 SYDVKM. The method was immunoSEQ multiplex PCR; TCRdb's version includes in-frame clones alone and lacks a portion of them. The sample carries more than 150,000 clones, 94% recorded once. V gene TRBV28 combines with J gene TRBJ1-5, with a tentative D call TRBD1 (5 bases). The receptor's source is an adult in good health. Sequencing was performed on peripheral blood, taken on day 0 of AZD1222 vaccination. CDR3 DNA: TGTGCCAGCAGTTGGGACTTTCAGGGAAGGGGCAATCAGCCCCAGCATTTT. Translation gives CASSWDFQGRGNQPQHF.